The 21 T cell receptor beta chains below all came from one sample that was sequenced in a study of cytomegalovirus exposure and HLA in healthy donors. This PCR relied on a set of 60 Vbeta primers and 13 Jbeta primers. The data were produced by immunoSEQ multiplex PCR, yet TCRdb's version contains in-frame clones alone and is incomplete. The table records about 150,000 clones, less than 80% of them present only once. Sequenced material: PBMCs. These receptors all come from a young man in good health and CMV-seronegative.

The rearrangement links TRBV19 to TRBJ1-6, with D perhaps TRBD1 (5 bases). V lost 5 bases and J lost 0, with 8 bases in between. The CDR3 consists of 15 residues. Germline values: CDR1 LNHDA, CDR2 SQIVND (reference sequence). The CDR3 region is CASSRGSSYNSPLHF. CDR3 in DNA: TGTGCCAGTAGTCGGGGGAGCTCCTATAATTCACCCCTCCACTTT.

Worth noting for this clone: One junction end does not reproduce the germline sequence, and a read error may be involved. This rearrangement joins TRBV5-6 to TRBJ1-2; TRBD1 agrees at 7 bases. This CDR3 has 11 residues. Per germline, CDR1 SGHDT and CDR2 YYEEEE. CDR3 bases: TGTGCCAGCAGCCTGGGAGGGGGCTACCCCTTC. It yields the protein CASSLGGGYPF.

The V and J genes are TRBV6-6 and TRBJ2-5; 9 positions agree with TRBD1. The CDR3 has 14 residues. Germline V gene sequence: CDR1 MNHNY, CDR2 SVGAGI (reference sequence). The junction had 3 bases not matched to a gene; V was cut back by 7 bases and J by 0 bases. This CDR3 is CASKGDRDQETQYF. In DNA form, the CDR3 reads TGTGCCAGCAAGGGGGACAGGGACCAAGAGACCCAGTACTTC.

Of note for this clone: Since the CDR3 does not end with the conserved phenylalanine or tryptophan, this likely comes from a read error. The DNA is omitted, as the CDR3 cannot be located on it reliably, and the CDR3 follows TCRdb's listing. The chain has TRBV29-1 and TRBJ1-3; TRBD1 is the table's D call, not checked against the DNA. Germline CDR1 reads SQVTM; CDR2 reads ANQGSEA. Ends included, the CDR3 has 8 residues. CDR3: CSVRTERT.

The rearrangement uses TRBV19 and TRBJ1-1, with 8 positions matching TRBD1. The V segment lost 5 bases and the J segment 8 bases; nucleotides outside the gene matches: 1. The CDR3 sequence is 11 residues long. Germline lookup yields CDR1 LNHDA and CDR2 SQIVND (reference sequence). CDR3 loop: CASSRDREAFF. As DNA, the CDR3 is TGTGCCAGTAGTCGGGACAGGGAAGCTTTCTTT.

This chain connects TRBV11-2 to TRBJ2-7; possible D gene TRBD1, 6 bases. The germline gives CDR1 SGHAT, CDR2 FQNNGV. Trimming pared 5 bases from V and 2 bases from J, leaving 16 bases between. The length of the CDR3 is 15 residues. CDR3 residues: CASSPPGTPTYEQYF. CDR3 coding DNA: TGTGCCAGCAGCCCCCCCGGGACACCAACCTACGAGCAGTACTTC.

The rearrangement uses TRBV28 and TRBJ2-7; D might be TRBD1 (6 bases). The V end lost 6 bases, the J end lost 3 bases, and 21 bases lay between the germline ends. Germline-derived CDR1 and CDR2 are MDHEN and SYDVKM. This CDR3 comprises 16 residues. CDR3 bases: TGTGCCAGCAGATCAGTTCCCCGGGACACAGGCTACGAGCAGTACTTC. Amino acids: CASRSVPRDTGYEQYF. The entire variable domain, with the rest obtained from reference TRBV28 and TRBJ2-7, is as follows: DVKVTQSSRYLVKRTGEKVFLECVQDMDHENMFWYRQDPGLGLRLIYFSYDVKMKEKGDIPEGYSVSREKKERFSLILESASTNQTSMYLCASRSVPRDTGYEQYFGPGTRLTVT.

Regarding this clone: Compared with germline, one end of the junction differs, possibly owing to a read error. The chain uses TRBV30 and TRBJ1-5; 8 bases are a match to TRBD1. CDR3 size: 13 residues. Germline CDR1 and CDR2: GTSNPN and SVGIG (reference sequence). The CDR3, as DNA: TGTGCCTGGGGACAGGGTGAGGATCAGCCCCAGAATTTT. Amino acid sequence: CAWGQGEDQPQNF.

This chain joins TRBV14 and TRBJ2-7, with a weak D call TRBD1 (6 bases). The V end was cut by 1 base, the J end by 3 bases, with 10 bases between. This CDR3 region has 14 residues. CDR1 and CDR2 from the germline V gene are SGHDN and FVKESK. CDR3 bases: TGTGCCAGCAGCCAAGTGACAGGTTACTACGAGCAGTACTTC. Translation: CASSQVTGYYEQYF. The complete variable domain, with remaining parts taken from reference TRBV14 and TRBJ2-7, reads EAGVTQFPSHSVIEKGQTVTLRCDPISGHDNLYWYRRVMGKEIKFLLHFVKESKQDESGMPNNRFLAERTGGTYSTLKVQPAELEDSGVYFCASSQVTGYYEQYFGPGTRLTVT.

The CDR3 region has the DNA TGTGCCAGCAGTCGGGAGACAGCTAGCTCCTACAATGAGCAGTTCTTC. It yields the protein CASSRETASSYNEQFF. The chain uses TRBV2 and TRBJ2-1; tentative D call: TRBD2 (6 bases). The V end lost 5 bases, the J end lost 0 bases, and 14 bases lay between the germline ends. Germline CDR1 is SNHLY and CDR2 is FYNNEI. The CDR3 totals 16 residues.

As to this clone: This may be a read error, as it is one base from a much larger clone. The V gene is TRBV6-6, the J gene TRBJ1-5, with D unclear. The CDR3 runs 14 residues. The V gene lost 6 bases and the J gene lost 0 bases, with 9 bases spanning the gap. Looked up from germline, CDR1 is MNHNY and CDR2 is SVGAGI (reference sequence). The CDR3 sequence is CASSLGDSNQPQHF. The CDR3 region has the DNA TGTGCCAGCAGCCTCGGGGATAGCAATCAGCCCCAGCATTTT.

The J gene is TRBJ2-7, the V gene TRBV10-3; perhaps TRBD1 as D (5 bases). V was trimmed by 6 bases and J by 6 bases, leaving 15 bases between them. Germline V lookup: CDR1 ENHRY, CDR2 SYGVKD. The CDR3 has 13 residues. Written as DNA, the CDR3 is TGTGCCATCAGCGCGACAGCAAATCCCGAGCAGTACTTC. As protein: CAISATANPEQYF.

For this clone: The junction differs from germline at one of its ends, possibly a read error. This rearrangement joins TRBV5-1 to TRBJ2-5, with 11 bases fitting TRBD2. This CDR3 has 15 amino acids. Germline V gives CDR1 SGHRS, CDR2 YFSETQ. CDR3 protein: CTSSLGSGGAETQYF. Written as DNA, the CDR3 is TGCACCAGCAGCTTGGGTAGCGGGGGGGCTGAGACCCAGTACTTC.

J is TRBJ2-2 and V is TRBV29-1; TRBD1 matches 9 bases. This CDR3 is built from 14 residues. Germline V gene lookup returns CDR1 SQVTM and CDR2 ANQGSEA. With V trimmed by 4 bases and J by 6 bases, 6 bases remained unmatched. The CDR3 coding sequence is TGCAGCGTTGCCGGGACAGGGTTGTCCGGGGAGCTGTTTTTT. Translated: CSVAGTGLSGELFF.

The J gene is TRBJ2-3, the V gene TRBV7-9; 8 nucleotides align to TRBD2. Trimming took 4 bases from V and 4 from J; bases not matched to a gene: 10. Germline CDR1 and CDR2: SEHNR and FQNEAQ (reference sequence). This CDR3 contains 16 residues. The CDR3 reads CASSSAIGGAADTQYF. In DNA form, the CDR3 reads TGTGCCAGCAGCTCAGCCATCGGGGGGGCGGCAGATACGCAGTATTTT.

The chain has TRBV4-3 and TRBJ2-1; TRBD2 might be the D (6 bases). Per germline, CDR1 LGHNA and CDR2 YSLEER. V was shortened by 3 bases and J by 10 bases, with 16 bases between the two germline ends. This CDR3 contains 14 residues. The CDR3 DNA sequence: TGCGCCAGCAGCCAGGCCCCCCAGACTAGGGAGCAGTTCTTC. This gives the protein CASSQAPQTREQFF.

The genes are TRBV6-6 and TRBJ2-2; D might be TRBD1 (6 bases). V was trimmed by 5 bases and J by 5 bases, leaving 9 bases between them. The CDR3 contains 13 residues. Germline values: CDR1 MNHNY, CDR2 SVGAGI (reference sequence). CDR3 region: CASSHRETGELFF. The CDR3 DNA reads as TGTGCCAGCAGTCACAGGGAAACCGGGGAGCTGTTTTTT.

This clone has just a few counts. The V gene is TRBV5-1, the J gene TRBJ2-7; 12 nucleotides line up with TRBD2. CDR3 length equals 17 residues. Germline V gene sequence: CDR1 SGHRS, CDR2 YFSETQ. V shed 7 bases, J shed 0 bases, and the junction held 11 bases outside the gene matches. The CDR3 DNA reads TGCGCCAGCCGTCGACTAGCGGGGGCTCCGAGCTCCTACGAGCAGTACTTC. This gives the protein CASRRLAGAPSSYEQYF.

This clone was counted once. At one of its ends the junction is not consistent with the germline gene, which may arise from a read error. V is TRBV6-1 and J is TRBJ1-1, with 7 bases that match TRBD1. Per the germline V gene, CDR1 is MNHNS and CDR2 is SASEGT. This CDR3 has 13 residues. The CDR3: CTSKWTGGTEAFF. CDR3 coding DNA: TGTACCAGCAAGTGGACAGGAGGGACTGAAGCTTTCTTT.

The chain has TRBV9 and TRBJ2-2; no definite D call. V lost 0 bases and J lost 4, with 4 bases in between. The length of the CDR3 is 13 residues. Germline V CDR1 and CDR2: SGDLS, YYNGEE. In DNA form, the CDR3 reads TGTGCCAGCAGCGTAGATAGCACCGGGGAGCTGTTTTTT. Its protein is CASSVDSTGELFF.

The V gene is TRBV5-1, the J gene TRBJ2-7; TRBD2 matches at 11 bases. Germline CDR1 is SGHRS and CDR2 is YFSETQ. The CDR3 is made up of 14 amino acids. J was trimmed by 2 bases and V by 3 bases; bases with no gene match: 1. CDR3 residues: CASSSGLAAYEQYF. For the CDR3, the DNA is TGCGCCAGCAGCTCGGGACTAGCGGCCTACGAGCAGTACTTC.